The source of this T cell receptor beta chain is a study of blood T cell repertoires in COVID-19. Sequenced by immunoSEQ multiplex PCR; TCRdb stores in-frame clones only, minus some. The data show about 220,000 clones, with 70% to 90% seen just once and approximately 2.4% held by the top ten. Sequenced input: peripheral blood. The receptor was derived from a woman aged 65 to 85 with COVID-19, enrolled during active disease.

CDR3 coding DNA: TGTGCCAGCAGCTTTATAGGGGACCAGGGGAGGGGAGGCTACACCTTC. Its translation is CASSFIGDQGRGGYTF. This rearrangement joins TRBV7-2 to TRBJ1-2, with a possible D match to TRBD1 (6 bases). Germline lookup yields CDR1 SGHTA and CDR2 FQGNSA. The CDR3 length is 16 residues. Deletions cut 3 bases from V and 8 bases from J, with 22 bases between.